Presented here are 25 T cell receptor beta chains from one specimen sequenced in a study of Graves' ophthalmopathy and Graves' hyperthyroidism. CDR3 regions of TCR beta were amplified from RNA transcripts. After a first-round RT-PCR with HTBI primers, a second-round multiplex PCR was run. TCRdb called the multiplex PCR reads again in MiXCR, with one record for every CDR3 protein. The table shows roughly 600,000 distinct CDR3 sequences, with approximately 35% occurring only once. Sequencing input: peripheral blood or thyroid tissue (not recorded which). The receptors were gathered from an adult man with Graves' hyperthyroidism.

V usage is TRBV29-1 and J usage is TRBJ1-5; TRBD1 matches at 8 bases. This CDR3 has 12 residues. Germline lookup yields CDR1 SQVTM and CDR2 ANQGSEA. V lost 6 bases and J lost 14; bases outside the gene matches: 12. CDR3 nucleotide sequence: TGCAGCGTCGCAGGGACAGGAATCTACGAGCATTTT. Amino acid sequence: CSVAGTGIYEHF.

The V gene is TRBV30, the J gene TRBJ2-7; D may be TRBD2 (6 bases). V dropped 0 bases and J dropped 0 bases, with 6 bases sitting between them. The CDR3 has 13 residues. CDR1 is GTSNPN, CDR2 SVGIG, per germline (reference sequence). The CDR3: CAWSVGGSYEQYF. CDR3 DNA: TGTGCCTGGAGTGTGGGGGGCTCCTACGAGCAGTACTTC.

This clonotype was found a few times. This chain uses TRBV12-3 or TRBV12-4 with TRBJ1-1; the D is unclear. V gave up 1 base and J gave up 10 bases, with 13 bases separating them. The CDR3 sequence is 13 residues long. The CDR3 region is CASSLESGFGAFF. The CDR3 nucleotides are TGTGCCAGCAGTTTAGAATCCGGGTTCGGAGCTTTCTTT.

This clonotype was observed many times. V is TRBV19 and J is TRBJ2-7, with D perhaps TRBD1 or TRBD2 (5 bases each). The CDR3 loop spans 15 amino acids. Germline V CDR1 and CDR2: LNHDA, SQIVND (reference sequence). The V gene lost 6 bases and the J gene lost 0 bases, with 15 bases spanning the gap. CDR3 region: CASSQSRGSSYEQYF. In nucleotides, the CDR3 is TGTGCCAGTAGCCAAAGCCGGGGCTCCTCCTACGAGCAGTACTTC.

Concerning this clonotype itself: This could be a read error, since a much larger clone is one nucleotide away. The chain employs TRBV11-2 and TRBJ1-5; D unclear. CDR3 length: 14 amino acids. V lost 5 bases to trimming and J lost 5 bases, with 13 bases between them. Germline assignment: CDR1 SGHAT and CDR2 FQNNGV. CDR3 bases: TGTGCCAGCAGCCAACTCAACTGGGATCAGCCCCAGCATTTT. It yields the protein CASSQLNWDQPQHF.

This clonotype was detected ten times or more. The rearrangement links TRBV6-5 to TRBJ1-5; D is undetermined. The CDR3 covers 14 residues. CDR1 is MNHEY and CDR2 is SVGAGI in the germline V gene. V was cut by 2 bases and J by 3 bases, with 8 bases left in between. CDR3 amino acids: CASSYVGSNQPQHF. CDR3 bases: TGTGCCAGCAGTTACGTGGGCTCCAATCAGCCCCAGCATTTT.

The table lists this clonotype with many counts. The rearrangement uses TRBV9 and TRBJ2-2, with D possibly matching TRBD1 (6 bases). The CDR3 loop spans 15 amino acids. Germline CDR1 reads SGDLS; CDR2 reads YYNGEE. V gave up 4 bases and J gave up 2 bases, with 12 bases separating them. CDR3 protein: CASSTRDTNTGELFF. The CDR3 DNA reads TGTGCCAGCAGCACTCGGGACACCAACACCGGGGAGCTGTTTTTT.

This clonotype has ten or more counts. The chain joins TRBV7-2 to TRBJ2-2; maybe TRBD2 (5 bases). The CDR3 covers 17 residues. Germline values: CDR1 SGHTA, CDR2 FQGNSA. With 2 bases removed from V and 5 bases from J, the gap between germline ends came to 18 bases. The CDR3 region is CASSLWWAQPGTGELFF. CDR3 sequence (DNA): TGTGCCAGCAGCTTATGGTGGGCCCAACCGGGGACCGGGGAGCTGTTTTTT.

In DNA form, the CDR3 reads TGTGCCAGCTTCTCCGGACAGGGGGCTCGTGGAAACACCATATATTTT. It translates to CASFSGQGARGNTIYF. This chain links TRBV7-6 with TRBJ1-3, with TRBD1 matching 11 bases. The CDR3 has 16 amino acids. Germline V gene lookup returns CDR1 SGHVS and CDR2 FNYEAQ. The junction had 9 bases not matched to a gene; V was cut back by 8 bases and J by 3 bases.

As to this clonotype: Since no conserved phenylalanine or tryptophan closes the CDR3, a read error is the likely cause. The V call is TRBV25-1, the J call TRBJ1-5; possibly TRBD1 for D (5 bases). CDR1 and CDR2 from the germline V gene are MGHDK and SYGVNS. This CDR3 has 14 amino acids. The V gene lost 5 bases and the J gene lost 2 bases, with 10 bases spanning the gap. CDR3 region: CASSWGGGNQPQHL. The CDR3 region has the DNA TGTGCCAGCAGTTGGGGCGGCGGCAATCAGCCCCAGCATCTT.

This clonotype was seen more than once but under ten times. The V call is TRBV19, the J call TRBJ1-5; D uncertain. Trimming cost V 5 bases and J 0 bases, with 8 bases left between them. The CDR3 sequence is 14 residues long. CDR1 and CDR2 from the germline V gene are LNHDA and SQIVND (reference sequence). The DNA of the CDR3 is TGTGCCAGTAGTGAGAAAAATAGCAATCAGCCCCAGCATTTT. Translated, it gives CASSEKNSNQPQHF.

This clonotype was recorded only once. With a much larger clone just one base away, this may be a read error. This chain uses TRBV5-1 with TRBJ2-5; D gene ambiguous. Germline V gene lookup returns CDR1 SGHRS and CDR2 YFSETQ. The CDR3 consists of 13 residues. Trimming removed 4 bases from V and 5 bases from J, with 12 bases in between. CDR3 coding DNA: TGCGCCAGCAGCATAGACGGCGAGGAGACCCAGTACTTC. Its translation: CASSIDGEETQYF.

The rearrangement links TRBV2 to TRBJ1-5; D remains ambiguous. Germline CDR1 and CDR2: SNHLY and FYNNEI. V was shortened by 8 bases and J by 1 base, with 18 bases between the two germline ends. This CDR3 has 16 residues. The CDR3: CASFPGGHLSNQPQHF. The DNA of the CDR3 is TGTGCCAGCTTCCCGGGAGGGCACCTAAGCAATCAGCCCCAGCATTTT.

The chain joins TRBV5-1 to TRBJ1-6, with D unresolved. The V end was cut by 4 bases, the J end by 11 bases, with 1 base between. The CDR3 has 9 residues. Germline CDR1 SGHRS, CDR2 YFSETQ. Here the CDR3 DNA reads TGCGCCAGCAGCGCACCCCTCCACTTT. It codes for CASSAPLHF.

Concerning this clonotype itself: A junction boundary mismatches the germline segment, possibly from a read error. The chain uses TRBV9 and TRBJ1-2; tentatively, D is TRBD1 (5 bases). This CDR3 is built from 14 residues. The germline V gene encodes CDR1 SGDLS and CDR2 YYNGEE. CDR3 amino acids: CASMGLAGGYGYTF. In DNA, the CDR3 is TGCGCCAGCATGGGACTAGCGGGAGGCTATGGCTACACCTTC.

The table lists this clonotype with many counts. V gene TRBV7-8 combines with J gene TRBJ2-7; D possibly corresponds to TRBD2 (6 bases). Germline CDR1 and CDR2: SGHVS and FQNEAQ. Trimming cost V 1 base and J 7 bases, with 14 bases left between them. There are 14 residues in the CDR3. The CDR3 spells CASSLEGSEGEQYF. As DNA, the CDR3 is TGTGCCAGCAGCTTAGAGGGTTCGGAGGGGGAGCAGTACTTC.

The CDR3 nucleotides are TGCAGCGTTAGGTGGGGGACAGGGGACGGCTACACCTTC. Encoded protein: CSVRWGTGDGYTF. This chain uses TRBV29-1 with TRBJ1-2; 10 bases align to TRBD1. Germline V gene data show CDR1 as SQVTM and CDR2 as ANQGSEA. The J segment lost 8 bases and the V segment lost 5 bases, leaving 8 bases of the junction unmatched. The CDR3 is 13 amino acids.

The sample holds many counts of this clonotype. V is TRBV7-3 and J is TRBJ2-5; D gene ambiguous. CDR1 and CDR2 (germline): SGHTA, FQGTGA. Trimming took 3 bases from V and 5 from J, leaving 10 bases between them. The CDR3 loop spans 13 amino acids. CDR3 sequence (DNA): TGTGCCAGCAGCTTTTCCGTGTCGGAGACCCAGTACTTC. Residues: CASSFSVSETQYF.

Only a few counts were recorded for this clonotype. V usage is TRBV28 and J usage is TRBJ1-1; 10 nucleotides align to TRBD1. In germline, CDR1 is MDHEN, CDR2 SYDVKM. J lost 5 bases, V lost 4 bases, and 7 bases had no gene match. The CDR3 runs to 15 residues. CDR3 amino acids: CASSSFDRGQTEAFF. CDR3 sequence (DNA): TGTGCCAGCAGTTCCTTTGACAGGGGGCAAACTGAAGCTTTCTTT.

There are many counts of this clonotype. The chain carries TRBV2 and TRBJ1-5; 7 nucleotides agree with TRBD1. The CDR3 sequence is 14 residues long. Looked up from germline, CDR1 is SNHLY and CDR2 is FYNNEI. Trimming cost V 5 bases and J 7 bases; bases outside gene matches: 8. The CDR3 sequence is CASSRTGAPQPQHF. DNA for the CDR3: TGTGCCAGCAGTCGCACAGGGGCCCCCCAGCCCCAGCATTTT.

The chain recombines TRBV6-5 with TRBJ1-2; no reliable D call. The CDR3 is made up of 17 amino acids. CDR1 and CDR2 from the germline V gene are MNHEY and SVGAGI. Trimming shortened V by 5 bases and J by 4 bases, and 23 bases separated the two germline ends. The CDR3 DNA reads TGTGCCAGCAGTGAATGGTCACCTACCCCCGACGGCTATGGCTACACCTTC. As protein: CASSEWSPTPDGYGYTF.

The chain links TRBV2 to TRBJ2-7; the match to TRBD1 covers 8 bases. With V trimmed by 7 bases and J by 0 bases, 2 bases remained unmatched. Germline loops: CDR1 SNHLY, CDR2 FYNNEI. The length of the CDR3 is 13 residues. CDR3 nucleotide sequence: TGTGCCAGCAAGGGGACAGGCTCCTACGAGCAGTACTTC. Translating gives CASKGTGSYEQYF.

V is TRBV10-3 and J is TRBJ2-7; 7 bases match TRBD2. The CDR3 sequence is 13 residues long. The junction had 10 bases not matched to a gene; V was cut back by 7 bases and J by 7 bases. Looked up from germline, CDR1 is ENHRY and CDR2 is SYGVKD. CDR3 in DNA: TGTGCCATCACCAATAGCGGGCACAATGAGCAGTACTTC. This sequence encodes CAITNSGHNEQYF.

This clonotype was observed many times. The J gene is TRBJ1-5, the V gene TRBV25-1; TRBD1 matches at 7 bases. The CDR3 sequence is 15 residues long. Germline CDR1 is MGHDK and CDR2 is SYGVNS. The ends lost 1 base at V and 6 bases at J; junction bases unmatched: 6. CDR3 nucleotides: TGTGCCAGCAGTGAATCAGGGGGGGCGAGTCAGCCCCAGCATTTT. It yields the protein CASSESGGASQPQHF.

Note on this clonotype: At one end the junction does not follow the germline gene, possibly because of a read error. The chain has TRBV10-1 and TRBJ1-1; TRBD1 matches 8 bases. CDR3 size: 14 residues. Germline V gene data show CDR1 as WNHNN and CDR2 as SYGVQD (reference sequence). The DNA for the CDR3 is TGCACCAGCAGCCGACAGGGGCTGAACACTGAAGCTTTCTTT. Its protein is CTSSRQGLNTEAFF.